These 18 T cell receptor beta chains were all obtained from the same sample, sequenced in a study of cytomegalovirus exposure and HLA in healthy donors. Assay used: immunoSEQ multiplex PCR; TCRdb lists only in-frame clones, some missing. Here the sample spans approximately 150,000 clones, around nine tenths being singletons. Material for sequencing was PBMCs. These receptors were obtained from a woman under 40 in good health and CMV-seronegative.

The rearrangement uses TRBV2 and TRBJ2-3; D not certain. The V end lost 8 bases, the J end lost 1 base, and 13 bases lay between the germline ends. The germline V gene encodes CDR1 SNHLY and CDR2 FYNNEI. This CDR3 has 14 amino acids. CDR3 in DNA: TGTGCCAGCCTATACCCGCTGGGCACAGATACGCAGTATTTT. Protein sequence: CASLYPLGTDTQYF.

The chain links TRBV6-1 to TRBJ1-3; D is uncertain. CDR1 and CDR2 from the germline V gene are MNHNS and SASEGT. The V gene lost 3 bases and the J gene lost 2 bases, with 11 bases spanning the gap. The CDR3 has 15 residues. The CDR3 region is CASSDLGRAGNTIYF. The CDR3 DNA sequence: TGTGCCAGCAGTGACTTAGGGAGGGCTGGAAACACCATATATTTT.

The V call is TRBV29-1, the J call TRBJ1-1; TRBD1 might be the D (5 bases). Germline CDR1 reads SQVTM; CDR2 reads ANQGSEA. The CDR3 loop spans 14 amino acids. V lost 5 bases to trimming and J lost 0 bases, with 13 bases between them. CDR3 in amino acids: CSVSKGLMNTEAFF. CDR3 in DNA: TGCAGCGTTTCTAAGGGACTCATGAACACTGAAGCTTTCTTT.

This rearrangement joins TRBV5-1 to TRBJ1-1; possible D gene TRBD1, 5 bases. Trimming removed 0 bases at V and 4 bases at J, with 10 bases between. Germline-derived CDR1 and CDR2 are SGHRS and YFSETQ. The CDR3 spans 14 residues. CDR3 DNA sequence: TGCGCCAGCAGCTTGGGCTACCAGGGCACTGAAGCTTTCTTT. Translating gives CASSLGYQGTEAFF.

The CDR3 DNA reads as TGTGCCAGCAGTCCGCTGGGAGGGGACACCGGGGAGCTGTTTTTT. Translating gives CASSPLGGDTGELFF. The chain is built from TRBV7-6 and TRBJ2-2, with 7 bases identical to TRBD2. CDR1 is SGHVS, CDR2 FNYEAQ, per germline. CDR3 length: 15 residues. V dropped 6 bases and J dropped 3; count of bases not matched to a gene: 7.

The chain uses TRBV5-1 and TRBJ2-7; D possibly corresponds to TRBD1 (5 bases). The V end was cut by 4 bases, the J end by 2 bases, with 10 bases between. Germline CDR1 SGHRS, CDR2 YFSETQ. The CDR3 has 13 residues. The CDR3 coding sequence is TGCGCCAGCAGCAGATACAGGACCTACGAGCAGTACTTC. Translating it yields CASSRYRTYEQYF. The complete variable domain, with remaining parts taken from reference TRBV5-1 and TRBJ2-7, reads KAGVTQTPRYLIKTRGQQVTLSCSPISGHRSVSWYQQTPGQGLQFLFEYFSETQRNKGNFPGRFSGRQFSNSRSEMNVSTLELGDSALYLCASSRYRTYEQYFGPGTRLTVT.

The chain couples TRBV4-1 to TRBJ2-7; 14 bases agree with TRBD2. V shed 3 bases and J 3 bases; nucleotides not matched to a gene: 10. The CDR3 consists of 18 residues. Germline V CDR1 and CDR2: MGHRA, YSYEKL. In DNA form, the CDR3 reads TGCGCCAGCAGCCACGTCCCGGGACTAGCGGGGGCCAGCTACGAGCAGTACTTC. Translated: CASSHVPGLAGASYEQYF.

This chain links TRBV30 with TRBJ1-1; weak D call: TRBD1 (6 bases). V gave up 0 bases and J gave up 7 bases, with 12 bases separating them. Germline CDR1 and CDR2: GTSNPN and SVGIG (reference sequence). This CDR3 region has 13 residues. The CDR3 spells CAWSVLGAGEAFF. The CDR3, as DNA: TGTGCCTGGAGTGTACTGGGGGCGGGTGAAGCTTTCTTT.

CDR3 sequence: CAGKNTRGDTEAFF. DNA of the CDR3: TGTGCCGGCAAGAACACCAGGGGCGACACTGAAGCTTTCTTT. The chain employs TRBV25-1 and TRBJ1-1, with D tentatively TRBD1 (6 bases). Germline CDR1 is MGHDK and CDR2 is SYGVNS. The CDR3 runs 14 residues. V was trimmed by 11 bases and J by 3 bases, leaving 19 bases between them.

A single count supports this clone. The rearrangement uses TRBV4-3 and TRBJ2-6; TRBD1 might be the D (6 bases). The CDR3 is 16 amino acids. Germline V gene lookup returns CDR1 LGHNA and CDR2 YSLEER. V dropped 0 bases and J dropped 2 bases, with 8 bases sitting between them. The CDR3 region is CASSQEAGAGANVLTF. The CDR3 DNA reads TGCGCCAGCAGCCAAGAAGCAGGGGCTGGGGCCAACGTCCTGACTTTC.

The chain couples TRBV7-9 to TRBJ1-3; D unresolved. The CDR3 runs to 16 residues. Trimming cost V 2 bases and J 0 bases, with 11 bases left between them. Germline CDR1 reads SEHNR; CDR2 reads FQNEAQ (reference sequence). CDR3: CASSLLGPGSGNTIYF. The CDR3 DNA reads TGTGCCAGCAGCTTACTTGGTCCGGGCTCTGGAAACACCATATATTTT.

V gene TRBV7-2 combines with J gene TRBJ1-2, with TRBD1 matching over 7 bases. CDR1 SGHTA and CDR2 FQGNSA come from the germline V gene. V was pared by 1 base and J by 1 base, with 3 bases of the junction left unmatched. The CDR3 sequence is 15 residues long. The CDR3 coding sequence is TGTGCCAGCAGCTTAGTTACAGGGGATAACTATGGCTACACCTTC. Translation: CASSLVTGDNYGYTF.

The CDR3 sequence: CASSSGTGVSDTQYF. The CDR3 nucleotides are TGTGCCAGCAGCTCGGGGACAGGGGTCTCGGATACGCAGTATTTT. The chain recombines TRBV7-2 with TRBJ2-3; TRBD1 matches 10 bases. V lost 4 bases, J lost 6 bases, and 7 bases stayed unmatched. Germline CDR1 and CDR2: SGHTA and FQGNSA. This CDR3 comprises 15 residues.

The CDR3 loop is CASGLLQGASGNTIYF. DNA of the CDR3: TGTGCCAGCGGACTATTACAGGGGGCCTCTGGAAACACCATATATTTT. V and J are TRBV2 and TRBJ1-3; TRBD1 matches at 9 bases. V was pared by 8 bases and J by 0 bases, with 8 bases of the junction left unmatched. CDR1 is SNHLY and CDR2 is FYNNEI in the germline V gene. The CDR3 totals 16 residues.

V is TRBV27 and J is TRBJ1-6, with D unclear. The CDR3 sequence is 12 residues long. Looked up from germline, CDR1 is MNHEY and CDR2 is SMNVEV (reference sequence). The ends were cut back, 4 bases at V and 7 bases at J, with 5 bases in the middle. CDR3 loop: CASSSTNSPLHF. For the CDR3, the DNA is TGTGCCAGCAGTTCGACAAATTCACCCCTCCACTTT.

The rearrangement joins TRBV6-1 to TRBJ2-1; 10 nucleotides agree with TRBD2. Germline V lookup: CDR1 MNHNS, CDR2 SASEGT. This CDR3 contains 15 residues. Germline trimming cut 4 bases from V and 8 bases from J; bases unmatched to any gene: 8. The CDR3 bases are TGTGCCAGCAGTGGGCTAGCGGGGGTATTGCATGAGCAGTTCTTC. Its translation: CASSGLAGVLHEQFF.

V and J are TRBV19 and TRBJ1-2, with TRBD1 as a possible D gene (6 bases). Trimming cost V 7 bases and J 4 bases, with 13 bases left between them. Germline CDR1 reads LNHDA; CDR2 reads SQIVND (reference sequence). The CDR3 loop spans 13 amino acids. CDR3 sequence (DNA): TGTGCCAGTAAAACCGCAGGGGCCTATGGCTACACCTTC. Protein sequence: CASKTAGAYGYTF. Full variable domain (rest looked up from reference TRBV19 and TRBJ1-2): DGGITQSPKYLFRKEGQNVTLSCEQNLNHDAMYWYRQDPGQGLRLIYYSQIVNDFQKGDIAEGYSVSREKKESFPLTVTSAQKNPTAFYLCASKTAGAYGYTFGSGTRLTVV.

V is TRBV30 and J is TRBJ2-7; the D is unclear. The CDR3 extends over 13 amino acids. Per germline, CDR1 GTSNPN and CDR2 SVGIG (reference sequence). The V gene lost 0 bases and the J gene lost 2 bases, with 8 bases spanning the gap. In DNA, the CDR3 is TGTGCCTGGAGTGTATCTTCCCCCTACGAGCAGTACTTC. Protein sequence: CAWSVSSPYEQYF.